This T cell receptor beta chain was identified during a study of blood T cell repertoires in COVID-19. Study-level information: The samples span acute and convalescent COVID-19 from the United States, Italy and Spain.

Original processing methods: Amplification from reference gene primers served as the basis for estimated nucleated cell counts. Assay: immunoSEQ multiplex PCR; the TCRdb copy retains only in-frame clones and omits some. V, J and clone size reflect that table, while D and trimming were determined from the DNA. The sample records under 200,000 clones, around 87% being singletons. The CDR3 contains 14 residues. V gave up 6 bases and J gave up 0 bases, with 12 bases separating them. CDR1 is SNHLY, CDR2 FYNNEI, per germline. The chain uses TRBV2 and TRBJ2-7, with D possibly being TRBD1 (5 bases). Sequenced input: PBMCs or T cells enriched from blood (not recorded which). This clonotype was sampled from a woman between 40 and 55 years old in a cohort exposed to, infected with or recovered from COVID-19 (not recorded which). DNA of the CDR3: TGTGCCAGCAGAGGTGCAGGGTACTCCTACGAGCAGTACTTC. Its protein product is CASRGAGYSYEQYF.